One T cell receptor beta chain is described in this entry. Its antigen is undetermined. These data come from a study of OX40 agonist ivuxolimab in advanced cancers. For the study at large: Patients received ivuxolimab, an agonistic anti-OX40 (CD134) antibody. The study's findings and limits: Nonresponders included some who also had low normalized T-cell clonal expansion. CD4+ and CD8+ T cells in blood underwent clonal expansion by week 6 at 0.1 to 3.0 mg/kg.

The length of the CDR3 is 14 residues. V lost 4 bases, J lost 7 bases, and 5 bases stayed unmatched. Germline loops: CDR1 MNHNY, CDR2 SVGAGI (reference sequence). Produced via immunoSEQ multiplex PCR; TCRdb's table is partial and in-frame only. The sample has roughly 100,000 clones; just over 90% are singletons. The source is an adult with an advanced solid tumor such as melanoma, head and neck, liver or kidney cancer. Sequences were derived from CD4+ or CD8+ T cells sorted from blood, sampled in a trial of the OX40 agonist ivuxolimab. V usage is TRBV6-6 and J usage is TRBJ1-4, with 8 bases fitting TRBD1. The CDR3: CASSWGQVTEKLFF. CDR3 bases: TGTGCCAGCAGTTGGGGACAGGTTACTGAAAAACTGTTTTTT.